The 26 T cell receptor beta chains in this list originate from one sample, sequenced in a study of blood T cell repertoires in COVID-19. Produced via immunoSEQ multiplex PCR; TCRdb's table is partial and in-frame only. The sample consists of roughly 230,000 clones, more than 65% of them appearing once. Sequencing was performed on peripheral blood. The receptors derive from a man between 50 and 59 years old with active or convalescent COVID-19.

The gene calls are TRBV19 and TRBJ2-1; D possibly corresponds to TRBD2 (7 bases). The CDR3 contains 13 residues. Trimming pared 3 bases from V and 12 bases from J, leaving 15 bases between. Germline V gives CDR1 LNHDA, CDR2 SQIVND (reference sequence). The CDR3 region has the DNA TGTGCCAGTAGTATGGGGGGAGGGGGAGTGCAGTTCTTC. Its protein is CASSMGGGGVQFF.

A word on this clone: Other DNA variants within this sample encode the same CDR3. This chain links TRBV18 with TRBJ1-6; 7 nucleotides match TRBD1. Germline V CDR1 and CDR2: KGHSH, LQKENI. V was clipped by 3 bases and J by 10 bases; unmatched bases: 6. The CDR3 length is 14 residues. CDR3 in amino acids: CASSPDRVGSPLHF. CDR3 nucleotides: TGTGCCAGCTCACCCGACAGGGTTGGATCACCCCTCCACTTT.

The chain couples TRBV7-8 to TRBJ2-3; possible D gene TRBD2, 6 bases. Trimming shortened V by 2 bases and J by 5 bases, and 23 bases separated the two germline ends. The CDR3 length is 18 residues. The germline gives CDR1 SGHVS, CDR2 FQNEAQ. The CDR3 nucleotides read TGTGCCAGCAGCTTAACTCCTCCCTGGCGGGGCCGCATAGATACGCAGTATTTT. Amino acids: CASSLTPPWRGRIDTQYF.

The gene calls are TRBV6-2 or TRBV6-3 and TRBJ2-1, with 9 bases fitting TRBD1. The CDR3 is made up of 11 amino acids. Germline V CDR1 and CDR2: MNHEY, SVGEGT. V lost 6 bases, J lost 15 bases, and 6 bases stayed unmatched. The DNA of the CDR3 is TGTGCCAGCAGCTTTGGACAGGGGCGGTTCTTC. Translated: CASSFGQGRFF.

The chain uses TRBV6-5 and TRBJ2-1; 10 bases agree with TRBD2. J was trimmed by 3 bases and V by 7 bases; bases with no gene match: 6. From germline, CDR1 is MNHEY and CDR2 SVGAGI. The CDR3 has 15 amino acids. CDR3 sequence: CASMRTSGFYNEQFF. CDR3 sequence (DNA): TGTGCCAGCATGAGGACTAGCGGCTTCTACAATGAGCAGTTCTTC.

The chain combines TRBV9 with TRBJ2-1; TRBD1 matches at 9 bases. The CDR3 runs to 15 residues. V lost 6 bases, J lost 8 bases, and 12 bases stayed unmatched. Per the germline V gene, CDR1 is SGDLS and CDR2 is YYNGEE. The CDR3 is CASTQGGQGWDEQFF. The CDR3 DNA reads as TGTGCCAGCACTCAAGGGGGACAGGGATGGGATGAGCAGTTCTTC.

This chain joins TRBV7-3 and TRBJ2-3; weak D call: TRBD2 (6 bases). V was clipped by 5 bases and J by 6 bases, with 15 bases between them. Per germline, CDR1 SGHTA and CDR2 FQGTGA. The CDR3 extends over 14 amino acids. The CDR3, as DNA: TGTGCCAGCAGCCGAGGGACTGGGGTGGATACGCAGTATTTT. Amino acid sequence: CASSRGTGVDTQYF.

The CDR3 DNA follows: TGTGCCAGCAGCCAAAGGACTAGCGGGGGGCCCGGCCGAAACTTCACAGATACGCAGTATTTT. It specifies CASSQRTSGGPGRNFTDTQYF. V usage is TRBV14 and J usage is TRBJ2-3; 14 bases match TRBD2. The junction had 15 bases not matched to a gene; V was cut back by 2 bases and J by 2 bases. Germline-derived CDR1 and CDR2 are SGHDN and FVKESK. The CDR3 totals 21 residues.

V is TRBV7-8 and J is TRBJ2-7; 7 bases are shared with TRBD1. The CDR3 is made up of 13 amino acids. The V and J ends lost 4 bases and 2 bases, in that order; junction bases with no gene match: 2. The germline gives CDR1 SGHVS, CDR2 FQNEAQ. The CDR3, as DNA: TGTGCCAGCAGCTACGGACAGGCCTACGAGCAGTACTTC. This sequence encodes CASSYGQAYEQYF.

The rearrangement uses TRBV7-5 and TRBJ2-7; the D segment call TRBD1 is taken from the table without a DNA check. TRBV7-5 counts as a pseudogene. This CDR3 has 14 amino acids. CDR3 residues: CVRSLQGIRYEQYF. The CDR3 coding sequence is TGTGTCAGAAGCTTACAGGGGATACGCTACGAGCAGTACTTC.

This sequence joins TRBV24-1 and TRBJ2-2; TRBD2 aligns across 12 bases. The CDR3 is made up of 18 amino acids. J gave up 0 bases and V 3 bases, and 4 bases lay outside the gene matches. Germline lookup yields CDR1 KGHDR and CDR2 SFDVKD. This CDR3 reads CATSDRGLAGPNTGELFF. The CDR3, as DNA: TGTGCCACCAGTGATCGTGGACTAGCGGGGCCGAACACCGGGGAGCTGTTTTTT.

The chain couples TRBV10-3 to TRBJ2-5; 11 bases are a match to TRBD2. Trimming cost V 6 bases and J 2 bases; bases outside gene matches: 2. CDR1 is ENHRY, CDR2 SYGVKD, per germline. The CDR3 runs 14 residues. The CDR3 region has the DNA TGTGCCATCAGGGCTAGCGGGGGGCAAGAGACCCAGTACTTC. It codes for CAIRASGGQETQYF.

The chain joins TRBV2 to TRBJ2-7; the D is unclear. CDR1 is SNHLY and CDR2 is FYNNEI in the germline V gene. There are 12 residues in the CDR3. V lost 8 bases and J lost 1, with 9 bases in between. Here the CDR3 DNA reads TGTGCCAGCTCGGCAGGATCCTACGAGCAGTACTTC. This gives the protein CASSAGSYEQYF.

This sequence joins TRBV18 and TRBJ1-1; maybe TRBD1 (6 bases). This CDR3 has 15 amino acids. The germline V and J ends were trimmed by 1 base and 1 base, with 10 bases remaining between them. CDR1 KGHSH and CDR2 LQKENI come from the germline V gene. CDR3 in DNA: TGTGCCAGCTCACCACTCGCAGGGGAGAACACTGAAGCTTTCTTT. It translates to CASSPLAGENTEAFF.

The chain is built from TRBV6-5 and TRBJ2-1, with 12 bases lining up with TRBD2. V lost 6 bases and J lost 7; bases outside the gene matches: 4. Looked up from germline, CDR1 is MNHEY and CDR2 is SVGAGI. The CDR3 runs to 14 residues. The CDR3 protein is CASRLAGGVNEQFF. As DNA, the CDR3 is TGTGCCAGCAGGCTAGCGGGGGGGGTGAATGAGCAGTTCTTC.

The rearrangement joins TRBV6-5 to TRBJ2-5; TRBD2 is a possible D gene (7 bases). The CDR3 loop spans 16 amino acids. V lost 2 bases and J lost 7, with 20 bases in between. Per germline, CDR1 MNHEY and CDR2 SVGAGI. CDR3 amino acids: CASSYSGEGGQVTQYF. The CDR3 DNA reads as TGTGCCAGCAGTTACAGTGGAGAGGGGGGGCAGGTGACCCAGTACTTC.

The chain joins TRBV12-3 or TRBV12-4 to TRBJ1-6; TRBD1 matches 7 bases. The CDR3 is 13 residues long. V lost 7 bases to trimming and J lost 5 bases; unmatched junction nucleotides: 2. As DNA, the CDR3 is TGTGCCAGCAATCAGGGGGATAATTCACCCCTCCACTTT. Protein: CASNQGDNSPLHF.

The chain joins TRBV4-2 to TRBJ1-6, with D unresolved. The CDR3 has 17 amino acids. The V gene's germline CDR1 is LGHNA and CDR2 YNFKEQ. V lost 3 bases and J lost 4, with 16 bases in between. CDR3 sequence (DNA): TGTGCCAGCAGCCAGTCAGGTCTATCCCTGTATAATTCACCCCTCCACTTT. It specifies CASSQSGLSLYNSPLHF.

The CDR3 coding sequence is TGTGCCAGCAGCTTGACAGTGACTTATAATTCACCCCTCCACTTT. Protein: CASSLTVTYNSPLHF. This chain uses TRBV2 with TRBJ1-6; weak D call: TRBD1 (5 bases). This CDR3 region has 15 residues. The V gene's germline CDR1 is SNHLY and CDR2 FYNNEI. Trimming took 6 bases from V and 4 from J, leaving 13 bases between them.

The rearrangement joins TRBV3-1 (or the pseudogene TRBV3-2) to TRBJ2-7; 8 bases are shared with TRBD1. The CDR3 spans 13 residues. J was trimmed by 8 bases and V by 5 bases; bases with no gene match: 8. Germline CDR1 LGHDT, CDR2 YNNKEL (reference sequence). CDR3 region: CASSFPGQGQQYF. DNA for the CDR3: TGTGCCAGCAGCTTTCCCGGACAGGGTCAGCAGTACTTC.

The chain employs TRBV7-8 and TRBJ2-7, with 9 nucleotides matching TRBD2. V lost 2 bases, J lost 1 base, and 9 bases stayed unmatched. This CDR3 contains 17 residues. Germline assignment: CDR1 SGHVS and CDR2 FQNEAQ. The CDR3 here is CASSLRTSEIVSYEQYF. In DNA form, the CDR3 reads TGTGCCAGCAGCTTACGGACTAGCGAGATTGTTTCCTACGAGCAGTACTTC.

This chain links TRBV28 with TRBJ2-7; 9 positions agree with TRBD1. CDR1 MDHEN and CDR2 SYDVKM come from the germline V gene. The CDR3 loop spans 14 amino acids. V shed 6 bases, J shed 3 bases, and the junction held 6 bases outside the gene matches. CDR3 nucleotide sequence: TGTGCCAGCAGAACAGGGGGCAATGTCTACGAGCAGTACTTC. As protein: CASRTGGNVYEQYF.

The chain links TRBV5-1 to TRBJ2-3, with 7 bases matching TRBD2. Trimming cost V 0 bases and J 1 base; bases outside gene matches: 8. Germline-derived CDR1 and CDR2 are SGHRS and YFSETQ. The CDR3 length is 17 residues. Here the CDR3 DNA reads TGCGCCAGCAGCTTGGGACTAGCTCTTCGCGGCACAGATACGCAGTATTTT. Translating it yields CASSLGLALRGTDTQYF.

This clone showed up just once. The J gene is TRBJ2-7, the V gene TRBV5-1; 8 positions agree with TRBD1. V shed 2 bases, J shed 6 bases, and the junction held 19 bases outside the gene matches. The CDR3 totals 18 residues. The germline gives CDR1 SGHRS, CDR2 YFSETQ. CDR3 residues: CASSLQGGSALIPSEQYF. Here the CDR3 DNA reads TGCGCCAGCAGCTTACAGGGGGGTTCGGCCCTGATACCCAGCGAGCAGTACTTC. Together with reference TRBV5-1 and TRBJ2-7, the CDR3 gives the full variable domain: KAGVTQTPRYLIKTRGQQVTLSCSPISGHRSVSWYQQTPGQGLQFLFEYFSETQRNKGNFPGRFSGRQFSNSRSEMNVSTLELGDSALYLCASSLQGGSALIPSEQYFGPGTRLTVT.

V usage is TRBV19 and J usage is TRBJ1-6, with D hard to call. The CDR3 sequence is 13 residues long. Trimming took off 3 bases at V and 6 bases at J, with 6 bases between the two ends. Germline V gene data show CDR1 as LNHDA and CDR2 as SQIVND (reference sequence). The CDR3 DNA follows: TGTGCCAGTAGTATTAATAGTAATTCACCCCTCCACTTT. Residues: CASSINSNSPLHF.

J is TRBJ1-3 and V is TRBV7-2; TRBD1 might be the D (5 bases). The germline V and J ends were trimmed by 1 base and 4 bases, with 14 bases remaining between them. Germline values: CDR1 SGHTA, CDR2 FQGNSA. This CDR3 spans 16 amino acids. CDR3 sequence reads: CASSLVVRAEGNTIYF. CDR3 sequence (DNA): TGTGCCAGCAGCTTAGTAGTCAGGGCGGAAGGAAACACCATATATTTT.